A selection of T cell receptor beta chains follows, all from one sample in a study of T cells in Graves' hyperthyroidism and ophthalmopathy. TCRdb passed the multiplex PCR reads through MiXCR, listing each CDR3 protein once. The sample carries 610,000 or so distinct CDR3 sequences, about half recorded once. Sequencing input: peripheral blood or thyroid tissue (not recorded which). The source is a woman aged 18-29 years with Graves' hyperthyroidism. Each CDR3 is given with its conserved first and last residue. The D gene is left open where the match is weak. The size of a clone is reported for some rows only, either as once, few or many, or as a class for expanded clones.

v_call: TRBV24-1; clone_size: NA; j_call: TRBJ2-2; d_call: TRBD1; cdr3_aa: CATSDLGRGKVDTGELFF; cdr3_nt: TGTGCCACCAGTGATTTGGGCAGGGGGAAGGTGGACACCGGGGAGCTGTTTTTT
v_call: TRBV6-5; clone_size: NA; j_call: TRBJ2-7; d_call: TRBD1; cdr3_aa: CASSSGQGFYEQYF; cdr3_nt: TGTGCCAGCAGTTCGGGACAGGGCTTCTACGAGCAGTACTTC
v_call: TRBV7-9; clone_size: NA; j_call: TRBJ1-1; d_call: NA; cdr3_aa: CAPVPRGANLVVGAFF; cdr3_nt: TGTGCCCCGGTTCCGCGGGGCGCGAATTTAGTCGTCGGAGCTTTCTTT
v_call: TRBV7-8; clone_size: many; j_call: TRBJ2-5; d_call: TRBD1; cdr3_aa: CASSPDRVRETQYF; cdr3_nt: TGTGCCAGCAGCCCGGACAGGGTGAGAGAGACCCAGTACTTC
v_call: TRBV4-1; clone_size: few; j_call: TRBJ2-7; d_call: TRBD2; cdr3_aa: CASSLGASGSEQYF; cdr3_nt: TGCGCCAGCAGCCTGGGGGCTAGCGGGAGCGAGCAGTACTTC
v_call: TRBV18; clone_size: few; j_call: TRBJ1-5; d_call: NA; cdr3_aa: CASSPLGHTSNQPQHF; cdr3_nt: TGTGCCAGCTCACCACTGGGCCACACCAGCAATCAGCCCCAGCATTTT
v_call: TRBV5-1; clone_size: many; j_call: TRBJ1-4; d_call: NA; cdr3_aa: CASSPGTRNNEKLFF; cdr3_nt: TGCGCCAGCAGCCCCGGGACACGTAATAATGAAAAACTGTTTTTT
v_call: TRBV13; clone_size: few; j_call: TRBJ1-1; d_call: NA; cdr3_aa: CASSSPGTSNTEAFF; cdr3_nt: TGTGCCAGCAGTTCCCCCGGAACAAGTAACACTGAAGCTTTCTTT
v_call: TRBV6-5; clone_size: few; j_call: TRBJ2-7; d_call: NA; cdr3_aa: CASSYLMGDEQYF; cdr3_nt: TGTGCCAGCAGTTATTTAATGGGCGACGAGCAGTACTTC
v_call: TRBV15; clone_size: many; j_call: TRBJ2-3; d_call: NA; cdr3_aa: CATSRDDTQYF; cdr3_nt: TGTGCCACCAGCAGAGATGATACGCAGTATTTT
v_call: TRBV7-2; clone_size: few; j_call: TRBJ2-6; d_call: NA; cdr3_aa: CASSLRTAISGANVLTF; cdr3_nt: TGTGCCAGCAGCTTAAGGACAGCGATCTCTGGGGCCAACGTCCTGACTTTC
v_call: TRBV7-8; clone_size: NA; j_call: TRBJ2-7; d_call: TRBD1; cdr3_aa: CASSFRQGRYDEQYF; cdr3_nt: TGTGCCAGCAGCTTTAGACAGGGAAGGTACGACGAGCAGTACTTC
v_call: TRBV29-1; clone_size: NA; j_call: TRBJ2-5; d_call: NA; cdr3_aa: CSVESSGTDTQYF; cdr3_nt: TGCAGCGTTGAGAGCTCTGGCACAGATACGCAGTACTTC
v_call: TRBV29-1; clone_size: NA; j_call: TRBJ1-1; d_call: NA; cdr3_aa: CSVAVARGNTEAFF; cdr3_nt: TGCAGCGTTGCGGTGGCAAGGGGGAACACTGAAGCTTTCTTT
v_call: TRBV30; clone_size: once; j_call: TRBJ2-2; d_call: NA; cdr3_aa: CAWSVRIQGPPNTGELFF; cdr3_nt: TGTGCCTGGAGTGTACGAATCCAGGGTCCTCCGAACACCGGGGAGCTGTTTTTT
v_call: TRBV2; clone_size: many; j_call: TRBJ1-6; d_call: NA; cdr3_aa: CASRVSPSSPLHF; cdr3_nt: TGTGCCAGCAGGGTATCCCCCTCCTCACCCCTCCACTTT
v_call: TRBV7-3; clone_size: many; j_call: TRBJ1-1; d_call: NA; cdr3_aa: CASSYQGETEAFF; cdr3_nt: TGTGCCAGCAGCTATCAGGGAGAGACTGAAGCTTTCTTT
v_call: TRBV7-6; clone_size: NA; j_call: TRBJ2-2; d_call: NA; cdr3_aa: CASSLEGGRELFF; cdr3_nt: TGTGCCAGCAGCTTGGAGGGCGGCAGGGAGCTGTTTTTT
v_call: TRBV10-3; clone_size: NA; j_call: TRBJ2-2; d_call: TRBD2; cdr3_aa: CAISGGLAGGNTGELFF; cdr3_nt: TGTGCCATCAGTGGGGGACTAGCGGGAGGAAACACCGGGGAGCTGTTTTTT
v_call: TRBV2; clone_size: many; j_call: TRBJ2-3; d_call: NA; cdr3_aa: CASSSRRSTDTQYF; cdr3_nt: TGTGCCAGCAGTTCTAGACGGAGTACAGATACGCAGTATTTT
v_call: TRBV14; clone_size: NA; j_call: TRBJ2-2; d_call: NA; cdr3_aa: CASSHPGGGGTGELFF; cdr3_nt: TGTGCCAGCAGCCATCCTGGAGGGGGCGGGACCGGGGAGCTGTTTTTT
v_call: TRBV2; clone_size: NA; j_call: TRBJ1-5; d_call: NA; cdr3_aa: CASSPISGEHQETQHF; cdr3_nt: TGTGCCAGCAGTCCGATTAGCGGGGAACACCAAGAGACCCAGCATTTT
v_call: TRBV7-3; clone_size: NA; j_call: TRBJ1-3; d_call: NA; cdr3_aa: CASSVGETGNTIYF; cdr3_nt: TGTGCCAGCAGCGTAGGCGAGACAGGAAACACCATATATTTT
v_call: TRBV27; clone_size: few; j_call: TRBJ1-5; d_call: TRBD1; cdr3_aa: CASRQTGSNQPQHF; cdr3_nt: TGTGCCAGCAGACAGACAGGGAGCAATCAGCCCCAGCATTTT
v_call: TRBV20-1; clone_size: NA; j_call: TRBJ1-1; d_call: TRBD1; cdr3_aa: CSAISPSGQGSAFF; cdr3_nt: TGCAGTGCCATATCCCCGTCGGGACAGGGGTCGGCTTTCTTT
v_call: TRBV2; clone_size: many; j_call: TRBJ1-3; d_call: NA; cdr3_aa: CASKVAGLSSGNTIYF; cdr3_nt: TGTGCCAGCAAAGTGGCAGGCCTTAGCTCTGGAAACACCATATATTTT
v_call: TRBV13; clone_size: many; j_call: TRBJ1-5; d_call: NA; cdr3_aa: CASSLGAGMQPQHF; cdr3_nt: TGTGCCAGCAGCTTAGGGGCCGGGATGCAGCCCCAGCATTTT
v_call: TRBV6-4; clone_size: NA; j_call: TRBJ2-5; d_call: NA; cdr3_aa: CASSDGWGEGDVKTQYF; cdr3_nt: TGTGCCAGCAGTGACGGATGGGGTGAGGGAGATGTAAAGACCCAGTACTTC
v_call: TRBV4-3; clone_size: many; j_call: TRBJ1-5; d_call: NA; cdr3_aa: CASSQGQDQPQHF; cdr3_nt: TGCGCCAGCAGCCAGGGACAAGACCAGCCCCAGCATTTT
v_call: TRBV5-1; clone_size: NA; j_call: TRBJ2-1; d_call: NA; cdr3_aa: CASSLVLRPGDEQFF; cdr3_nt: TGCGCCAGCAGCCTCGTTCTGAGACCGGGCGATGAGCAGTTCTTC
v_call: TRBV14; clone_size: NA; j_call: TRBJ2-3; d_call: TRBD1; cdr3_aa: CASSRLGQGLTDTQYF; cdr3_nt: TGTGCCAGCAGCCGACTGGGACAGGGGCTCACAGATACGCAGTATTTT
v_call: TRBV4-2; clone_size: many; j_call: TRBJ2-7; d_call: TRBD2; cdr3_aa: CASSRIIAGTSGTREQYF; cdr3_nt: TGTGCCAGCAGCCGAATTATCGCCGGGACTAGCGGGACTCGCGAGCAGTACTTC
v_call: TRBV12-3/TRBV12-4; clone_size: NA; j_call: TRBJ1-1; d_call: NA; cdr3_aa: CASSSGTRGTEAFF; cdr3_nt: TGTGCCAGCAGTTCCGGGACCAGGGGCACTGAAGCTTTCTTT
v_call: TRBV20-1; clone_size: many; j_call: TRBJ2-2; d_call: NA; cdr3_aa: CSARNDGTTGELFF; cdr3_nt: TGCAGTGCTAGAAACGACGGGACTACCGGGGAGCTGTTTTTT
v_call: TRBV4-3; clone_size: many; j_call: TRBJ1-5; d_call: NA; cdr3_aa: CASSQDLERASNQPQHF; cdr3_nt: TGCGCCAGCAGCCAAGATTTAGAAAGGGCGAGCAATCAGCCCCAGCATTTT
v_call: TRBV4-3; clone_size: few; j_call: TRBJ2-2; d_call: NA; cdr3_aa: CASSQVMLGELFF; cdr3_nt: TGCGCCAGCAGCCAAGTCATGCTCGGGGAGCTGTTTTTT
v_call: TRBV11-2; clone_size: many; j_call: TRBJ1-6; d_call: TRBD1; cdr3_aa: CASSSRQGSHSPLHF; cdr3_nt: TGTGCCAGCAGCTCGCGACAGGGGAGTCATTCACCCCTCCACTTT
v_call: TRBV6-2/TRBV6-3; clone_size: many; j_call: TRBJ1-1; d_call: NA; cdr3_aa: CASSYGGQTEAFF; cdr3_nt: TGTGCCAGCAGTTACGGGGGGCAAACTGAAGCTTTCTTT
v_call: TRBV24-1; clone_size: NA; j_call: TRBJ2-1; d_call: NA; cdr3_aa: CATSGPGLPNEQFF; cdr3_nt: TGTGCCACCAGTGGGCCAGGGCTCCCCAATGAGCAGTTCTTC
v_call: TRBV7-9; clone_size: NA; j_call: TRBJ2-7; d_call: TRBD1; cdr3_aa: CASSPAGTGGSPYEQYF; cdr3_nt: TGTGCCAGCAGTCCAGCCGGGACAGGGGGCTCTCCCTACGAGCAGTACTTC
v_call: TRBV29-1; clone_size: many; j_call: TRBJ2-7; d_call: NA; cdr3_aa: CSVRSSDSYEQYF; cdr3_nt: TGCAGCGTAAGAAGTTCAGATTCCTACGAGCAGTACTTC
v_call: TRBV7-2; clone_size: few; j_call: TRBJ2-5; d_call: NA; cdr3_aa: CASSVSGKETQYF; cdr3_nt: TGTGCCAGCAGCGTTAGCGGAAAAGAGACCCAGTACTTC
v_call: TRBV10-3; clone_size: NA; j_call: TRBJ1-5; d_call: NA; cdr3_aa: CATGAGVKDEHF; cdr3_nt: TGTGCCACCGGGGCGGGAGTTAAGGACGAGCATTTT
v_call: TRBV20-1; clone_size: NA; j_call: TRBJ2-7; d_call: TRBD2; cdr3_aa: CSARLTGLAVYNEQYF; cdr3_nt: TGCAGTGCTAGACTGACGGGACTAGCGGTTTACAATGAGCAGTACTTC
v_call: TRBV5-4; clone_size: NA; j_call: TRBJ2-1; d_call: TRBD2; cdr3_aa: CASSLGGGSSYNEQFF; cdr3_nt: TGTGCCAGCAGCTTGGGGGGCGGGAGCTCCTACAATGAGCAGTTCTTC
v_call: TRBV20-1; clone_size: NA; j_call: TRBJ2-5; d_call: TRBD2; cdr3_aa: CSAISGTSGSETQYF; cdr3_nt: TGCAGTGCTATTTCCGGGACTAGCGGGAGTGAGACCCAGTACTTC
v_call: TRBV7-7; clone_size: many; j_call: TRBJ2-7; d_call: NA; cdr3_aa: CASSLSGDSREQYF; cdr3_nt: TGTGCTAGCAGCTTATCAGGGGATTCGCGGGAGCAGTACTTC